Described below is a single TCR beta chain sequence and its context. This entry belongs to a study of shared clonotypes between healthy human individuals. The assay used deep level. In the original workflow: As immunoSEQ supplied junction-only sequences (without quality scores), filtering differed. Assay: immunoSEQ multiplex PCR; the TCRdb copy retains only in-frame clones and omits some. D and trimming were read from the DNA, whereas the V and J calls and clone size are those reported in that table. The sample consists of around 990,000 clones, approximately 75% of them appearing once. Subsets obtained from CD4+ cells comprised CD45RA+ naive and CD45RA-negative memory cells. Sequences were obtained from memory CD4+ T cells from PBMCs. The subset denotes: CD45RA-negative fraction. The source of this sequence is a man younger than 35 in good health. Some clones in this sample may be carry-over from other donors' samples.

The CDR3 DNA is TGTGCCAGCTCGATTTTGGGAGCTAGCACAGATACGCAGTATTTT. Protein product: CASSILGASTDTQYF. The chain uses TRBV18 and TRBJ2-3; D perhaps matches TRBD2 (5 bases). The V end lost 6 bases, the J end lost 0 bases, and 13 bases lay between the germline ends. The CDR3 sequence is 15 residues long. Germline CDR1 KGHSH, CDR2 LQKENI.